Here is one TCR beta chain with its context. Trimming removed 2 bases at V and 1 base at J, with 16 bases between. This CDR3 spans 16 amino acids. The V gene's germline CDR1 is SGHRS and CDR2 YFSETQ. This record belongs to a study of blood T cells in healthy people across ages. The individuals who served as donors were healthy Caucasians living in Russia, aged about 6 to 95. Sample-barcoded 5' priming and a J-beta primer mix drove a second PCR of roughly 7 to 11 cycles. Each CDR3 protein is one row after TCRdb ran MiXCR on the 5' RACE reads. In the table there are roughly 1,500,000 distinct CDR3 sequences, 40% to 50% of which are singletons.

Sequenced material: blood. V gene TRBV5-1 combines with J gene TRBJ2-7, with D possibly matching TRBD1 (5 bases). This receptor was identified in a woman aged 18-29 years in good health. CDR3 nucleotides: TGCGCCAGCAGCTTATTTGACAGCCGTTTTTCCTACGAGCAGTACTTC. Amino acid sequence: CASSLFDSRFSYEQYF.